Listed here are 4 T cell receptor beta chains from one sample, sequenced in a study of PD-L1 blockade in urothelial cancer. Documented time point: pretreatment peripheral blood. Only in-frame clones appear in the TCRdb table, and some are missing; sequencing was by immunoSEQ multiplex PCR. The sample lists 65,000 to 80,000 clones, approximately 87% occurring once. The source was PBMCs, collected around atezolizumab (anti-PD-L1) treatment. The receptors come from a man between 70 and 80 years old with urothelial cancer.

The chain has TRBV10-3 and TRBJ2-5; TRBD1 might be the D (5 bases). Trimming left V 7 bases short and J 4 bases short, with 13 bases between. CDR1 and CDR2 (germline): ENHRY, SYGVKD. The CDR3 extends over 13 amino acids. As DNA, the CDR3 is TGTGCCATCAACACAGGAGCCGGAGAGACCCAGTACTTC. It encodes CAINTGAGETQYF.

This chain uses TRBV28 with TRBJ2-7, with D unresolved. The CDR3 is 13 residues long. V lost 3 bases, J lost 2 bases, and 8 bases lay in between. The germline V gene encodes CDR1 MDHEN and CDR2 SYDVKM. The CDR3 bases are TGTGCCAGCAGTTTCCAGCGCGCCTACGAGCAGTACTTC. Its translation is CASSFQRAYEQYF.

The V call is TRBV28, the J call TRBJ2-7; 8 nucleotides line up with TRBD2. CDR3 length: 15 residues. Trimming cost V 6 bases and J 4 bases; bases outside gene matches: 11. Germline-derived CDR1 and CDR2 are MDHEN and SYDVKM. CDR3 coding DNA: TGTGCCAGCAGCCAACTAGCGGCCCTATTTTACGAGCAGTACTTC. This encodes CASSQLAALFYEQYF.

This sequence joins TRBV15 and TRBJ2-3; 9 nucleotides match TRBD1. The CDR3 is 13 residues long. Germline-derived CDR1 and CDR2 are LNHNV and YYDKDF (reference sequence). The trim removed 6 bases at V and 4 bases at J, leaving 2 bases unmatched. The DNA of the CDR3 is TGTGCCACCAGGACAGGGGGTCCAGATACGCAGTATTTT. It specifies CATRTGGPDTQYF.